The 13 T cell receptor beta chains below were found in one sample sequenced in a study of blood T cell repertoires in COVID-19. Clones were read by immunoSEQ multiplex PCR, and TCRdb kept only the in-frame ones, dropping some. The table has a few hundred thousand clones, approximately 91% seen once. The source material was peripheral blood. The receptors were sampled from a young man with active or convalescent COVID-19.

The gene calls are TRBV4-1 and TRBJ2-4; D is perhaps TRBD2 (6 bases). This CDR3 comprises 18 residues. Trimming cost V 1 base and J 0 bases, with 16 bases left between them. Germline values: CDR1 MGHRA, CDR2 YSYEKL. The CDR3 spells CASSQVVMAGLAKNIQYF. The CDR3, as DNA: TGCGCCAGCAGCCAAGTAGTGATGGCGGGACTAGCCAAAAACATTCAGTACTTC.

The sample holds one count of this clone. CDR3 in amino acids: CASSPMTRMPQYF. CDR3 nucleotide sequence: TGTGCCAGCAGTCCAATGACTAGGATGCCGCAGTATTTT. The genes are TRBV27 and TRBJ2-3; D possibly corresponds to TRBD2 (6 bases). Germline CDR1 reads MNHEY; CDR2 reads SMNVEV (reference sequence). The CDR3 has 13 residues. V was pared by 5 bases and J by 10 bases, with 16 bases between.

The rearrangement links TRBV6-5 to TRBJ2-7; 11 nucleotides align to TRBD2. The CDR3 is made up of 13 amino acids. The trim removed 8 bases at V and 4 bases at J, leaving 4 bases unmatched. Germline loops: CDR1 MNHEY, CDR2 SVGAGI. DNA for the CDR3: TGTGCCAGCGGCTTAGCGGGGGGGTACGAGCAGTACTTC. This codes for CASGLAGGYEQYF.

The J gene is TRBJ1-3, the V gene TRBV19; TRBD1 is a possible D gene (5 bases). Trimming removed 5 bases at V and 0 bases at J, with 14 bases between. This CDR3 is built from 16 residues. Germline assignment: CDR1 LNHDA and CDR2 SQIVND (reference sequence). The CDR3: CASSPRGGTSGNTIYF. CDR3 coding DNA: TGTGCCAGTAGTCCCCGCGGGGGTACCTCTGGAAACACCATATATTTT.

V usage is TRBV5-1 and J usage is TRBJ2-3, with D tentatively TRBD1 (6 bases). Germline V gene data show CDR1 as SGHRS and CDR2 as YFSETQ. There are 14 residues in the CDR3. The V end was cut by 3 bases, the J end by 6 bases, with 14 bases between. The CDR3 sequence: CASSSGVGKDTQYF. Written as DNA, the CDR3 is TGCGCCAGCAGCTCAGGGGTTGGGAAGGATACGCAGTATTTT.

This chain connects TRBV12-3 or TRBV12-4 to TRBJ2-7; 10 bases line up with TRBD2. J was trimmed by 2 bases and V by 10 bases; bases with no gene match: 5. The CDR3 loop spans 13 amino acids. The CDR3 here is CATRLAGAYEQYF. In DNA form, the CDR3 reads TGTGCCACCCGACTAGCGGGTGCCTACGAGCAGTACTTC.

V usage is TRBV6-2 or TRBV6-3 and J usage is TRBJ2-5; 8 bases agree with TRBD2. This CDR3 comprises 16 residues. J was trimmed by 2 bases and V by 4 bases; bases with no gene match: 9. CDR1 is MNHEY and CDR2 is SVGEGT in the germline V gene. CDR3: CASSSKTRGGQETQYF. CDR3 bases: TGTGCCAGCAGTTCCAAGACCCGGGGGGGACAAGAGACCCAGTACTTC.

CDR3 nucleotides: TGTGCCAGTAGTGCAATACAGGGGATTAATTCACCCCTCCACTTT. This encodes CASSAIQGINSPLHF. The chain carries TRBV19 and TRBJ1-6; 7 bases match TRBD1. V was pared by 5 bases and J by 6 bases, with 7 bases of the junction left unmatched. CDR3 size: 15 residues. CDR1 and CDR2 from the germline V gene are LNHDA and SQIVND (reference sequence). Drawing the rest from reference TRBV19 and TRBJ1-6, the complete variable domain is DGGITQSPKYLFRKEGQNVTLSCEQNLNHDAMYWYRQDPGQGLRLIYYSQIVNDFQKGDIAEGYSVSREKKESFPLTVTSAQKNPTAFYLCASSAIQGINSPLHFGNGTRLTVT.

The J gene is TRBJ1-1, the V gene TRBV9; maybe TRBD1 (5 bases). V dropped 0 bases and J dropped 1 base, with 16 bases sitting between them. The CDR3 is 17 amino acids. Germline V gene data show CDR1 as SGDLS and CDR2 as YYNGEE. This chain's CDR3 is CASSVASPGLWNTEAFF. The DNA of the CDR3 is TGTGCCAGCAGCGTAGCTTCCCCAGGGCTTTGGAACACTGAAGCTTTCTTT.

Written as DNA, the CDR3 is TGTGCCAGCTCACCTACCGACAGGGGCAACACCGGGGAGCTGTTTTTT. This sequence encodes CASSPTDRGNTGELFF. The gene calls are TRBV18 and TRBJ2-2; TRBD1 aligns across 8 bases. Germline values: CDR1 KGHSH, CDR2 LQKENI. The J segment lost 2 bases and the V segment lost 3 bases, leaving 5 bases of the junction unmatched. The length of the CDR3 is 16 residues. Complete variable domain (other parts from reference TRBV18 and TRBJ2-2): NAGVMQNPRHLVRRRGQEARLRCSPMKGHSHVYWYRQLPEEGLKFMVYLQKENIIDESGMPKERFSAEFPKEGPSILRIQQVVRGDSAAYFCASSPTDRGNTGELFFGEGSRLTVL.

This chain links TRBV5-1 with TRBJ1-1; 8 bases align to TRBD1. V was clipped by 7 bases and J by 7 bases; unmatched bases: 9. This CDR3 is 13 amino acids long. The germline V gene has CDR1 SGHRS and CDR2 YFSETQ. The CDR3 region has the DNA TGCGCCAGCGGAGGACAGGGCATTAATGAAGCTTTCTTT. Its protein product is CASGGQGINEAFF.

In nucleotides, the CDR3 is TGTGCCAGCAGCTTAACGCGGGGGGAGCAGTTCTTC. It is translated as CASSLTRGEQFF. V usage is TRBV11-3 and J usage is TRBJ2-1, with TRBD2 matching 7 bases. The CDR3 has 12 residues. Trimming cost V 2 bases and J 10 bases; bases outside gene matches: 2. Germline CDR1 and CDR2: SGHNT and YENEEA.

This clone has a single count. The V and J genes are TRBV10-1 and TRBJ2-3; D unclear. Germline lookup yields CDR1 WNHNN and CDR2 SYGVQD (reference sequence). This CDR3 comprises 13 residues. The V gene lost 4 bases and the J gene lost 2 bases, with 7 bases spanning the gap. The CDR3 DNA is TGCGCCAGCAGTGCTACGATCACAGATACGCAGTATTTT. The encoded protein is CASSATITDTQYF.